One and the same sample provided the 16 T cell receptor beta chains below, sequenced in a study of early T cells in non-severe SARS-CoV-2 infection. TCRdb reprocessed the 5' RACE reads with MiXCR, giving one entry per CDR3 protein. Of some 78,000 distinct CDR3 sequences in the sample, over 10% were seen once. Sequencing was performed on whole blood. Receptor source: an adult who was a healthcare worker with PCR-confirmed SARS-CoV-2 infection or an uninfected control (not recorded which).

This chain joins TRBV2 and TRBJ2-7; tentative D call: TRBD2 (6 bases). Germline CDR1 is SNHLY and CDR2 is FYNNEI. V was cut by 4 bases and J by 4 bases, with 14 bases left in between. The CDR3 consists of 14 residues. The CDR3 region has the DNA TGTGCCAGCAGTGTCTTCTCGCGGGGATACGAGCAGTACTTC. Its translation: CASSVFSRGYEQYF.

In this sample, this clonotype turned up many times. The chain is built from TRBV5-1 and TRBJ2-1; TRBD1 aligns across 7 bases. Germline loops: CDR1 SGHRS, CDR2 YFSETQ. This CDR3 has 17 amino acids. Germline trimming cut 0 bases from V and 4 bases from J; bases unmatched to any gene: 10. In DNA, the CDR3 is TGCGCCAGCAGCTTGGACCTCCGGGACAGCGGATACAATGAGCAGTTCTTC. This codes for CASSLDLRDSGYNEQFF.

This clonotype was seen many times. This chain connects TRBV20-1 to TRBJ2-1, with D uncertain. V dropped 4 bases and J dropped 6 bases, with 19 bases sitting between them. Germline CDR1 and CDR2: DFQATT and SNEGSKA (reference sequence). CDR3 length: 15 residues. This CDR3 is CSATTQGIRGNEQFF. For the CDR3, the DNA is TGCAGTGCTACTACCCAAGGGATACGCGGCAATGAGCAGTTCTTC.

This clonotype was counted at least ten times. V is TRBV5-6 and J is TRBJ2-7; tentative D call: TRBD1 (5 bases). This CDR3 has 15 amino acids. Trimming took 4 bases from V and 3 from J, leaving 17 bases between them. Germline CDR1 is SGHDT and CDR2 is YYEEEE. The CDR3 nucleotides read TGTGCCAGCAGCGAGACAGCCTCCTCCGTCTACGAGCAGTACTTC. This sequence encodes CASSETASSVYEQYF.

This chain links TRBV9 with TRBJ2-7; D uncertain. V lost 2 bases and J lost 2, with 14 bases in between. Germline assignment: CDR1 SGDLS and CDR2 YYNGEE. There are 15 residues in the CDR3. The CDR3 loop is CASSVGGTRPYEQYF. In nucleotides, the CDR3 is TGTGCCAGCAGCGTTGGCGGTACCCGCCCCTACGAGCAGTACTTC. Full variable domain (outside the CDR3, taken from reference TRBV9 and TRBJ2-7): DSGVTQTPKHLITATGQRVTLRCSPRSGDLSVYWYQQSLDQGLQFLIQYYNGEERAKGNILERFSAQQFPDLHSELNLSSLELGDSALYFCASSVGGTRPYEQYFGPGTRLTVT.

This clonotype was recorded a few times. The chain is built from TRBV20-1 and TRBJ1-4; 7 bases agree with TRBD1. This CDR3 contains 15 residues. Germline V lookup: CDR1 DFQATT, CDR2 SNEGSKA (reference sequence). V lost 0 bases, J lost 5 bases, and 6 bases stayed unmatched. Here the CDR3 DNA reads TGCAGTGCTAGAGACCCGACAGGGAGGAATGAAAAACTGTTTTTT. This gives the protein CSARDPTGRNEKLFF.

V is TRBV20-1 and J is TRBJ2-1, with 14 bases fitting TRBD2. Germline loops: CDR1 DFQATT, CDR2 SNEGSKA (reference sequence). This CDR3 region has 14 residues. The trim removed 4 bases at V and 9 bases at J, leaving 5 bases unmatched. CDR3 DNA: TGCAGTGCTATGACTAGCGGGGGGGCCGGTGAGCAGTTCTTC. Translated: CSAMTSGGAGEQFF.

This clonotype was observed a handful of times. The rearrangement links TRBV12-3 or TRBV12-4 to TRBJ1-2, with a weak D call TRBD1 (5 bases). V was trimmed by 5 bases and J by 5 bases, leaving 15 bases between them. This CDR3 region has 14 residues. The chain's CDR3 is CASSPAQGGYGYTF. The CDR3 DNA follows: TGTGCCAGCAGTCCAGCGCAGGGAGGATATGGCTACACCTTC.

This chain uses TRBV12-3 or TRBV12-4 with TRBJ2-1; D is possibly TRBD1 (6 bases). Trimming removed 5 bases from V and 6 bases from J, with 17 bases in between. The CDR3 has 15 residues. The CDR3 DNA is TGTGCCAGCAGTCCCCGACAGAGGGACATCAATGAGCAGTTCTTC. Translation: CASSPRQRDINEQFF.

This clonotype was observed a handful of times. The chain links TRBV28 to TRBJ2-6; either TRBD1 or TRBD2 may supply D (6 bases each). Trimming pared 9 bases from V and 2 bases from J, leaving 14 bases between. The germline V gene encodes CDR1 MDHEN and CDR2 SYDVKM. There are 15 residues in the CDR3. CDR3 loop: CASTLGGTGANVLTF. CDR3 DNA sequence: TGTGCCAGTACCCTGGGGGGCACTGGGGCCAACGTCCTGACTTTC.

This clonotype was picked up a small number of times. CDR3: CATSIDGIPSSGANVLTF. Written as DNA, the CDR3 is TGTGCCACCAGCATCGACGGGATTCCAAGCTCTGGGGCCAACGTCCTGACTTTC. This chain joins TRBV15 and TRBJ2-6; TRBD2 might be the D (5 bases). Trimming shortened V by 4 bases and J by 0 bases, and 16 bases separated the two germline ends. Germline-derived CDR1 and CDR2 are LNHNV and YYDKDF (reference sequence). The CDR3 runs 18 residues. The full variable domain, in which reference TRBV15 and TRBJ2-6 provide the parts outside the CDR3, is DAMVIQNPRYQVTQFGKPVTLSCSQTLNHNVMYWYQQKSSQAPKLLFHYYDKDFNNEADTPDNFQSRRPNTSFCFLDIRSPGLGDTAMYLCATSIDGIPSSGANVLTFGAGSRLTVL.

This clonotype has only a few counts. V and J are TRBV20-1 and TRBJ2-7; D ambiguous. V shed 2 bases and J shed 7 bases, with 9 bases lying between them. CDR3 length equals 11 residues. CDR1 and CDR2 (germline): DFQATT, SNEGSKA (reference sequence). This CDR3 reads CSARPSWEQYF. The DNA for the CDR3 is TGCAGTGCTAGACCTTCTTGGGAGCAGTACTTC.

The genes are TRBV7-9 and TRBJ1-1; D is ambiguous. The CDR3 has 15 amino acids. V lost 5 bases and J lost 0, with 13 bases in between. In germline, CDR1 is SEHNR, CDR2 FQNEAQ (reference sequence). The CDR3 protein is CASSRQTSMNTEAFF. CDR3 in DNA: TGTGCCAGCAGCAGGCAGACATCTATGAACACTGAAGCTTTCTTT.

The V and J genes are TRBV5-1 and TRBJ2-3; 12 nucleotides line up with TRBD2. J gave up 4 bases and V 2 bases, and 5 bases lay outside the gene matches. The CDR3 contains 16 residues. Germline-derived CDR1 and CDR2 are SGHRS and YFSETQ. The CDR3 DNA reads TGCGCCAGCAGCTTTTCGCTAGCGGGGGGGCCAGATACGCAGTATTTT. This gives the protein CASSFSLAGGPDTQYF.

This clonotype has a handful of counts. Given the absence of the conserved phenylalanine or tryptophan at the CDR3 end, a read error is likely. V usage is TRBV7-8 and J usage is TRBJ2-1; a possible D gene is TRBD2 (6 bases). Germline V gene data show CDR1 as SGHVS and CDR2 as FQNEAQ. The V end was cut by 5 bases, the J end by 8 bases, with 19 bases between. The CDR3 extends over 15 amino acids. In DNA, the CDR3 is TGTGCCAGCAGCCCGGGAGCCATCGTCTCACATGAGCAGTTCTCC. This encodes CASSPGAIVSHEQFS.

This clonotype was observed a handful of times. The V call is TRBV3-2, the J call TRBJ2-5; the DNA was not used to check the table's D call, TRBD2. TRBV3-2 is an annotated pseudogene. This CDR3 is built from 16 residues. The CDR3 DNA reads TGTGCCAGCAGCAGTACTAGCGGGATCCTTCAAGAGACCCAGTACTTC. Its translation: CASSSTSGILQETQYF.